One and the same sample provided the 17 T cell receptor beta chains below, sequenced in a study of cytotoxic CD8 clonotypes in ibrutinib-treated CLL (dated by TCRdb to the early 2020s). Taken with the paper, the label for time point translates to: progressive disease on ibrutinib. Libraries were constructed by the immunoSEQ multiplex PCR assay. This is the immuneACCESS table as TCRdb keeps it, with only in-frame sequences that have V and J called. A part of the clones is gone; compared with another copy, unresolved V genes explain less than half, and the rest is unexplained. The sample contains about 300,000 clones, 76% of them found a single time. The ten most abundant clones make up about 5% of the sample. The material sequenced was PBMCs, taken at disease progression, from a patient treated with ibrutinib. The receptors come from a human donor with chronic lymphocytic leukemia.

The chain carries TRBV6-6 and TRBJ2-1, with 7 bases that match TRBD1. The CDR3 is 14 residues long. Germline-derived CDR1 and CDR2 are MNHNY and SVGAGI (reference sequence). The ends lost 7 bases at V and 3 bases at J; junction bases unmatched: 6. The CDR3 is CASKPGTDYNEQFF. As DNA, the CDR3 is TGTGCCAGCAAGCCCGGGACAGACTACAATGAGCAGTTCTTC.

This clone was counted a single time. This chain joins TRBV7-3 and TRBJ2-1, with D possibly TRBD2 on 7 matching bases. The CDR3 runs to 14 residues. Trimming removed 3 bases from V and 7 bases from J, with 13 bases in between. Germline V gene sequence: CDR1 SGHTA, CDR2 FQGTGA. The CDR3: CASSFRGGGNEQFF. CDR3 in DNA: TGTGCCAGCAGCTTCCGGGGAGGGGGTAATGAGCAGTTCTTC.

In this sample, this clone turned up a few times. The chain is built from TRBV7-6 and TRBJ2-1; the match to TRBD2 covers 10 bases. Germline-derived CDR1 and CDR2 are SGHVS and FNYEAQ. The CDR3 loop spans 15 amino acids. After removal of 1 base from V and 8 bases from J, the junction contained 5 bases not matched to a gene. CDR3 in amino acids: CASSLEELAGYEQFF. In nucleotides, the CDR3 is TGTGCCAGCAGCTTAGAGGAACTAGCGGGATATGAGCAGTTCTTC.

CDR3 residues: CASSESGYGTSGYNEQFF. CDR3 bases: TGTGCCAGCAGTGAAAGCGGGTACGGGACTAGCGGATACAATGAGCAGTTCTTC. The chain carries TRBV25-1 and TRBJ2-1; 11 bases fit TRBD2. CDR3 length: 18 amino acids. Germline V gene lookup returns CDR1 MGHDK and CDR2 SYGVNS. Trimming cost V 2 bases and J 4 bases; bases outside gene matches: 10.

The chain is built from TRBV27 and TRBJ2-3, with 7 positions matching TRBD1. Trimming cost V 1 base and J 2 bases; bases outside gene matches: 21. Germline V gene lookup returns CDR1 MNHEY and CDR2 SMNVEV (reference sequence). This CDR3 is built from 21 residues. Here the CDR3 DNA reads TGTGCCAGCAGTTTATTTAGGTTGGACAGGATCCATCCCTCCTACACAGATACGCAGTATTTT. Protein product: CASSLFRLDRIHPSYTDTQYF.

The rearrangement uses TRBV10-3 and TRBJ1-3; TRBD1 is a possible D gene (5 bases). This CDR3 is built from 17 residues. Germline values: CDR1 ENHRY, CDR2 SYGVKD. The V gene lost 2 bases and the J gene lost 0 bases, with 14 bases spanning the gap. In DNA form, the CDR3 reads TGTGCCATCAGTGAGACCTTCCTGACAGACTCTGGAAACACCATATATTTT. The encoded protein is CAISETFLTDSGNTIYF.

The rearrangement uses TRBV27 and TRBJ2-7, with D unresolved. The CDR3 is 16 amino acids. Germline CDR1 MNHEY, CDR2 SMNVEV (reference sequence). V lost 5 bases to trimming and J lost 2 bases, with 19 bases between them. CDR3 nucleotides: TGTGCCAGCAGTCCCCGTTTCCATGTCCTAACCTACGAGCAGTACTTC. It specifies CASSPRFHVLTYEQYF.

The gene calls are TRBV5-6 and TRBJ1-4; D is unresolved. Germline V gene data show CDR1 as SGHDT and CDR2 as YYEEEE. The CDR3 consists of 13 residues. The V and J ends lost 0 bases and 7 bases respectively, with 7 bases between them. Written as DNA, the CDR3 is TGTGCCAGCAGCTTGGAGGTCGGTGAAAAACTGTTTTTT. It translates to CASSLEVGEKLFF.

The chain recombines TRBV6-5 with TRBJ2-2, with D unclear. The V gene's germline CDR1 is MNHEY and CDR2 SVGAGI. V shed 8 bases and J shed 0 bases, with 10 bases lying between them. The CDR3 is made up of 14 amino acids. CDR3 nucleotide sequence: TGTGCCAGCCATGCTGGGACGAACACCGGGGAGCTGTTTTTT. Residues: CASHAGTNTGELFF.

The DNA of the CDR3 is TGTGCCAGCAGCCAAGATTTAAGAGGACATCCCCCCGAGCAGTACTTC. Translating gives CASSQDLRGHPPEQYF. The V call is TRBV4-2, the J call TRBJ2-7; D might be TRBD1 (5 bases). The germline V and J ends were trimmed by 0 bases and 6 bases, with 18 bases remaining between them. The length of the CDR3 is 16 residues. CDR1 is LGHNA, CDR2 YNFKEQ, per germline.

Here the CDR3 reads CASSMLGQGPYEQYF. The CDR3 DNA reads TGTGCCAGTAGTATGCTCGGACAGGGACCCTACGAGCAGTACTTC. The chain uses TRBV19 and TRBJ2-7; 8 bases agree with TRBD1. CDR1 is LNHDA and CDR2 is SQIVND in the germline V gene (reference sequence). The V and J ends lost 3 bases and 2 bases, in that order; junction bases with no gene match: 6. This CDR3 is 15 amino acids long.

This clone was recorded once. The rearrangement uses TRBV5-6 and TRBJ2-7; D unclear. V was pared by 2 bases and J by 5 bases, with 14 bases between. In germline, CDR1 is SGHDT, CDR2 YYEEEE. The CDR3 is 14 residues long. For the CDR3, the DNA is TGTGCCAGCAGCTTAGGCTTCAGTGGCCACGAGCAGTACTTC. Amino acid sequence: CASSLGFSGHEQYF.

The CDR3 spells CASSQDWQNYEQYF. CDR3 sequence (DNA): TGCGCCAGCAGCCAAGATTGGCAGAACTACGAGCAGTACTTC. The rearrangement uses TRBV4-3 and TRBJ2-7; D gene unclear. The length of the CDR3 is 14 residues. From germline, CDR1 is LGHNA and CDR2 YSLEER. Trimming left V 0 bases short and J 3 bases short, with 9 bases between.

This clone has just a few counts. Sequence at one end of the junction differs from germline and may be a read error. The chain recombines TRBV30 with TRBJ1-1; D is unresolved. The CDR3 has 8 amino acids. CDR1 and CDR2 (germline): GTSNPN, SVGIG (reference sequence). Here the CDR3 reads CAWSVGPF. DNA of the CDR3: TGTGCCTGGAGTGTCGGCCCATTT.

The chain employs TRBV6-6 and TRBJ1-1; D is uncertain. The V gene lost 1 base and the J gene lost 8 bases, with 8 bases spanning the gap. The CDR3 consists of 12 residues. The germline CDR1 and CDR2 sequences are MNHNY and SVGAGI (reference sequence). CDR3 DNA: TGTGCCAGCAGTTACTGGGCGGCCGAAGCTTTCTTT. The encoded protein is CASSYWAAEAFF.

This clone was detected a few times. V usage is TRBV6-6 and J usage is TRBJ1-4, with 8 bases that match TRBD1. With 6 bases clipped from V and 2 bases from J, the junction kept 8 bases outside the gene matches. From germline, CDR1 is MNHNY and CDR2 SVGAGI (reference sequence). There are 16 residues in the CDR3. CDR3 amino acids: CASSLDRGRTNEKLFF. The CDR3 bases are TGTGCCAGCAGCCTAGACAGGGGACGCACTAATGAAAAACTGTTTTTT.

The table lists this clone with a few counts. This sequence joins TRBV9 and TRBJ2-3, with D possibly matching TRBD1 (6 bases). In germline, CDR1 is SGDLS, CDR2 YYNGEE. Trimming removed 2 bases from V and 3 bases from J, with 7 bases in between. The CDR3 sequence is 13 residues long. CDR3 bases: TGTGCCAGCAGCGTCCAGGGGACAGATACGCAGTATTTT. Translating it yields CASSVQGTDTQYF.